Following are 23 T cell receptor beta chains from one sample sequenced in a study. Treg sorting used a CD4+CD25+CD127-/low gate. TCRdb passed the 5' RACE reads through MiXCR, listing each CDR3 protein once. The sample shows over 25,000 distinct CDR3 sequences, roughly 27% of them seen only once. The source material was tumor-infiltrating Tregs sorted from the breast tumor. These receptors originate from a female donor with breast cancer.

This clonotype was seen ten or more times. The gene calls are TRBV6-5 and TRBJ1-5, with 9 bases identical to TRBD1. This CDR3 is built from 14 residues. CDR1 MNHEY and CDR2 SVGAGI come from the germline V gene. J gave up 7 bases and V 4 bases, and 5 bases lay outside the gene matches. The CDR3 reads CASSWGQGRQPQHF. CDR3 nucleotides: TGTGCCAGCAGTTGGGGACAGGGCCGGCAGCCCCAGCATTTT.

The chain has TRBV5-1 and TRBJ2-2; maybe TRBD2 (6 bases). Per the germline V gene, CDR1 is SGHRS and CDR2 is YFSETQ. Trimming removed 3 bases from V and 4 bases from J, with 7 bases in between. This CDR3 has 13 residues. The CDR3: CASSSGSTGELFF. The CDR3, as DNA: TGCGCCAGCAGCTCCGGGAGCACCGGGGAGCTGTTTTTT.

The J gene is TRBJ2-5, the V gene TRBV5-1, with a weak D call TRBD2 (7 bases). The CDR3 covers 17 residues. V was cut by 4 bases and J by 5 bases, with 24 bases left in between. Germline lookup yields CDR1 SGHRS and CDR2 YFSETQ. The DNA of the CDR3 is TGCGCCAGCAGCCCCGCGCCGGACAGAGAGGGAGGGGAGACCCAGTACTTC. Protein: CASSPAPDREGGETQYF. The variable domain in full, with the rest retrieved from reference TRBV5-1 and TRBJ2-5, is KAGVTQTPRYLIKTRGQQVTLSCSPISGHRSVSWYQQTPGQGLQFLFEYFSETQRNKGNFPGRFSGRQFSNSRSEMNVSTLELGDSALYLCASSPAPDREGGETQYFGPGTRLLVL.

This clonotype has only a few counts. A much larger clonotype is one base distant, so this may be a read error. This sequence joins TRBV4-1 and TRBJ2-1; D gene unclear. Looked up from germline, CDR1 is MGHRA and CDR2 is YSYEKL. The CDR3 contains 14 residues. In DNA form, the CDR3 reads TGCGCCAGCAGCCAAGATCTGACCTACAGTGAGCAGTTCTTC. Amino acids: CASSQDLTYSEQFF.

This clonotype has a count of ten or more. The V gene is TRBV10-1, the J gene TRBJ2-7; D uncertain. The V gene's germline CDR1 is WNHNN and CDR2 SYGVQD (reference sequence). Trimming stripped 0 bases from V and 1 base from J, with 4 bases between. The CDR3 length is 13 residues. The CDR3 DNA follows: TGCGCCAGCAGTGAGTCGGGATCCTACGAGCAGTACTTC. Its translation: CASSESGSYEQYF.

This clonotype was counted at least ten times. V gene TRBV20-1 combines with J gene TRBJ2-2, with TRBD2 matching over 10 bases. V lost 6 bases and J lost 2; bases outside the gene matches: 9. The CDR3 spans 16 residues. Germline V gives CDR1 DFQATT, CDR2 SNEGSKA (reference sequence). The CDR3 protein is CSAPALAGANTGELFF. The CDR3, as DNA: TGCAGTGCGCCCGCCCTAGCGGGAGCAAACACCGGGGAGCTGTTTTTT.

The CDR3 DNA is TGTGCCAGCATGGACAACCCCACGGGGGGCTACACCTTC. As protein: CASMDNPTGGYTF. This chain uses TRBV6-5 with TRBJ1-2, with D possibly being TRBD1 (5 bases). Looked up from germline, CDR1 is MNHEY and CDR2 is SVGAGI. This CDR3 region has 13 residues. Trimming removed 7 bases from V and 8 bases from J, with 17 bases in between.

By proportion, this clonotype is medium-sized. CDR3 protein: CASSLGRDSYEQYF. The CDR3 DNA follows: TGCGCCAGCAGCTTGGGACGGGACTCCTACGAGCAGTACTTC. The chain has TRBV5-1 and TRBJ2-7, with D possibly TRBD2 on 5 matching bases. The V and J ends lost 0 bases and 0 bases respectively, with 7 bases between them. Per the germline V gene, CDR1 is SGHRS and CDR2 is YFSETQ. The CDR3 has 14 residues.

As to this clonotype: A much larger clone is a single base away; this may be a read error. V usage is TRBV1 and J usage is TRBJ2-3; TRBD1, as called in the table, went unchecked against the DNA. TRBV1 is listed as a pseudogene. CDR3 size: 17 residues. CDR3 coding DNA: TGCACCAGCAGCCAAGTCCGGGACCAAAAAGTCACAGGTACGCAGTATTTT. This translates into CTSSQVRDQKVTGTQYF.

A word on this clonotype: Just one base apart from a much larger clone, this may be a read error. The gene calls are TRBV12-3 or TRBV12-4 and TRBJ2-3; TRBD1 agrees at 7 bases. CDR3 size: 15 residues. V lost 8 bases, J lost 2 bases, and 10 bases stayed unmatched. In DNA form, the CDR3 reads TGTGCCAGCGCCCGAGACAGGGCCAACACAGATACGCAGTATTTT. Translation gives CASARDRANTDTQYF.

This clonotype was counted at least ten times. This chain links TRBV9 with TRBJ2-7; 7 bases match TRBD2. The CDR3 runs to 17 residues. The ends lost 0 bases at V and 2 bases at J; junction bases unmatched: 11. CDR1 is SGDLS and CDR2 is YYNGEE in the germline V gene. CDR3 region: CASSVGWGSGAAYEQYF. The CDR3, as DNA: TGTGCCAGCAGCGTAGGCTGGGGGAGCGGGGCGGCCTACGAGCAGTACTTC. Full variable domain (missing parts from reference TRBV9 and TRBJ2-7): DSGVTQTPKHLITATGQRVTLRCSPRSGDLSVYWYQQSLDQGLQFLIQYYNGEERAKGNILERFSAQQFPDLHSELNLSSLELGDSALYFCASSVGWGSGAAYEQYFGPGTRLTVT.

Within the sample, this clonotype is large. As DNA, the CDR3 is TGTGCCAGCAGTCTTAGCGGGAGCTCCTACAATGAGCAGTTCTTC. Amino acids: CASSLSGSSYNEQFF. This chain connects TRBV6-5 to TRBJ2-1; 9 bases fit TRBD2. The CDR3 has 15 residues. Germline V CDR1 and CDR2: MNHEY, SVGAGI. V lost 5 bases to trimming and J lost 0 bases; unmatched junction nucleotides: 2.

As for this clonotype: The junction and the germline gene differ at one end; a read error may be behind it. The chain is built from TRBV29-1 and TRBJ2-6, with 10 bases aligning to TRBD1. This CDR3 has 17 residues. Germline V lookup: CDR1 SQVTM, CDR2 ANQGSEA. The DNA of the CDR3 is TGCAGCGTTGAGGGGGACAGGGGACACTCTAGGGCCAACGTCCTGACTTTC. It specifies CSVEGDRGHSRANVLTF.

This clonotype was counted only a few times. CDR3 amino acids: CASSVDPWNSPLHF. CDR3 nucleotides: TGTGCCAGCAGTGTTGACCCGTGGAATTCACCCCTCCACTTT. The chain is built from TRBV6-1 and TRBJ1-6; D unresolved. CDR3 length: 14 amino acids. Germline V gives CDR1 MNHNS, CDR2 SASEGT. The V end lost 4 bases, the J end lost 7 bases, and 11 bases lay between the germline ends.

This chain joins TRBV5-1 and TRBJ2-7; D is uncertain. The CDR3 is 14 residues long. Germline assignment: CDR1 SGHRS and CDR2 YFSETQ. V gave up 5 bases and J gave up 3 bases, with 15 bases separating them. The CDR3 DNA reads TGCGCCAGCAGATCGGGCTTTGAAGGCTACGAGCAGTACTTC. This sequence encodes CASRSGFEGYEQYF.

The J gene is TRBJ1-2, the V gene TRBV6-5; D remains ambiguous. V was clipped by 2 bases and J by 2 bases, with 6 bases between them. The CDR3 loop spans 13 amino acids. The germline gives CDR1 MNHEY, CDR2 SVGAGI. The CDR3 sequence: CASSYEENYGYTF. In nucleotides, the CDR3 is TGTGCCAGCAGTTACGAGGAAAACTATGGCTACACCTTC.

This clonotype was picked up many times. The chain carries TRBV6-1 and TRBJ2-3, with D unclear. CDR1 is MNHNS, CDR2 SASEGT, per germline. V shed 7 bases and J shed 2 bases, with 13 bases lying between them. The length of the CDR3 is 14 residues. Here the CDR3 reads CASIQDGHTDTQYF. CDR3 nucleotides: TGTGCCAGCATCCAGGACGGGCACACAGATACGCAGTATTTT.

This clonotype was seen ten or more times. The chain has TRBV24-1 and TRBJ2-1, with 8 positions matching TRBD2. The CDR3 is 16 amino acids. Germline-derived CDR1 and CDR2 are KGHDR and SFDVKD. Trimming took 4 bases from V and 3 from J; bases not matched to a gene: 7. CDR3 loop: CATSDPGTRGYNEQFF. The CDR3 region has the DNA TGTGCCACCAGTGACCCCGGGACTAGGGGCTACAATGAGCAGTTCTTC.

This clonotype was picked up many times. The rearrangement joins TRBV6-1 to TRBJ2-1, with 10 positions matching TRBD2. The CDR3 length is 13 residues. Trimming cost V 6 bases and J 9 bases; bases outside gene matches: 5. The germline V gene encodes CDR1 MNHNS and CDR2 SASEGT. In nucleotides, the CDR3 is TGTGCCAGCAGAGGACTAGCGGTATCTGAGCAGTTCTTC. Encoded protein: CASRGLAVSEQFF.

In regard to this clonotype: A single base separates this from a much larger clone, so it may be a read error. Here the CDR3 DNA reads TGTGCCAGCCGAATGGGAGGCCTAGGGACTGAAGATTTCTTT. Its translation is CASRMGGLGTEDFF. The chain is built from TRBV6-5 and TRBJ1-1, with a possible D match to TRBD1 (5 bases). CDR3 length: 14 amino acids. The germline V gene has CDR1 MNHEY and CDR2 SVGAGI.

Turning to this clonotype: A much larger clone lies a single base off, so this may be a read error. This likely comes from a read error, as the CDR3 has no conserved phenylalanine or tryptophan at its end. As DNA, the CDR3 is TGTGCCAGCAGTTACTCGATCCGACACCTGAACACTGAAGCTTTCTGT. This codes for CASSYSIRHLNTEAFC. V is TRBV6-6 and J is TRBJ1-1; no definite D call. V lost 0 bases to trimming and J lost 0 bases, with 11 bases between them. This CDR3 region has 16 residues. CDR1 and CDR2 from the germline V gene are MNHNY and SVGAGI (reference sequence).

This clonotype was observed at least ten times. Germline and junction disagree at one end, which may indicate a read error. V usage is TRBV6-5 and J usage is TRBJ2-7; 8 nucleotides align to TRBD1. This CDR3 is built from 13 residues. Germline values: CDR1 MNHEY, CDR2 SVGAGI. The CDR3 nucleotides read TGTGCCTGCAGTTACGGACAGGGCTACGAGCAGTACTTC. This encodes CACSYGQGYEQYF.

Details on this clonotype: One end of the junction varies from germline; a read error may be responsible. This rearrangement joins TRBV7-9 to TRBJ2-2; 8 nucleotides agree with TRBD2. The CDR3 spans 12 residues. Germline CDR1 SEHNR, CDR2 FQNEAQ (reference sequence). The CDR3 DNA reads TGCGTCAGCAGCGGGGGAACCGGGGAGCTGTTTTTT. Protein: CVSSGGTGELFF.